This TCR beta chain was identified during a study of cytomegalovirus exposure and HLA in healthy donors. The PCR contained 60 Vbeta and 13 Jbeta primers. Sequenced by immunoSEQ multiplex PCR; TCRdb stores in-frame clones only, minus some. The sample shows about 160,000 clones, 80% to 90% of them seen only once. The CDR3 runs 14 residues. In germline, CDR1 is SGHNT, CDR2 YYREEE (reference sequence). The V and J ends lost 4 bases and 4 bases, in that order; junction bases with no gene match: 3. As for this clone: Its antigen is not identified.

Overall study findings and caveats: Earlier analysis looked at TCR beta V segments, and most were productive about 87% or about 30% of the time. In vitro, three CMV-associated chains proved specific for CMV antigens.

The chain recombines TRBV5-4 with TRBJ1-4, with 8 bases matching TRBD1. The sample taken for sequencing was PBMCs. This clonotype was obtained from a man younger than 35 in good health and CMV-seropositive. This CDR3 is CASSEQGVNEKLFF. The CDR3 DNA sequence: TGTGCCAGCAGCGAACAGGGGGTTAATGAAAAACTGTTTTTT.